This T cell receptor beta chain was sequenced for a study of blood T cell repertoires in COVID-19. The germline CDR1 and CDR2 sequences are MNHEY and SVGAGI. V shed 4 bases, J shed 12 bases, and the junction held 7 bases outside the gene matches. The CDR3 consists of 12 residues. TCRdb keeps only in-frame clones here, not all; method: immunoSEQ multiplex PCR. The sample contains approximately 170,000 clones, roughly 84% of which appear only once. This clonotype originated in a woman older than 75 with active or convalescent COVID-19. The sample taken for sequencing was peripheral blood. The V gene is TRBV6-5, the J gene TRBJ2-7, with TRBD1 identical over 9 bases. The CDR3 is CASSSDRGRLYF. CDR3 coding DNA: TGTGCCAGCAGTTCGGACAGGGGACGATTGTACTTC.